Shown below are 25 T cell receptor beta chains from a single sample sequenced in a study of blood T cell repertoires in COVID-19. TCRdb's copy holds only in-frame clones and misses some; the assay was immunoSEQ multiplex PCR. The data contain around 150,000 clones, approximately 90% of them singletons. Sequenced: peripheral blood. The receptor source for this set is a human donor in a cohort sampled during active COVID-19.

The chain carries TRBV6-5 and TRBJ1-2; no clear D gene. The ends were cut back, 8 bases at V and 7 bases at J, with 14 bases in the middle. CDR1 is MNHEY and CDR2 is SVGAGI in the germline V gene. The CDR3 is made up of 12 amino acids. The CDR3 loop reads CASSSGLGGYTF. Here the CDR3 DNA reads TGTGCCAGCTCCTCTGGGCTGGGTGGCTACACCTTC.

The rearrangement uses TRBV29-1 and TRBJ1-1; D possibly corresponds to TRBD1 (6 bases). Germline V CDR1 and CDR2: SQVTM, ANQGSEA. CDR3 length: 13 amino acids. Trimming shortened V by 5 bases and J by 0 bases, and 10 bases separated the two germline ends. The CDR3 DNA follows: TGCAGCGTTAACAGGGACATGAACACTGAAGCTTTCTTT. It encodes CSVNRDMNTEAFF.

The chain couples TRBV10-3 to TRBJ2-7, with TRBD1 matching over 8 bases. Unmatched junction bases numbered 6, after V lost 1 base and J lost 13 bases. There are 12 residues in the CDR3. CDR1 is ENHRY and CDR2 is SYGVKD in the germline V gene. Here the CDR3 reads CAISEFPGQVYF. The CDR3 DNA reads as TGTGCCATCAGTGAGTTCCCGGGACAGGTTTACTTC.

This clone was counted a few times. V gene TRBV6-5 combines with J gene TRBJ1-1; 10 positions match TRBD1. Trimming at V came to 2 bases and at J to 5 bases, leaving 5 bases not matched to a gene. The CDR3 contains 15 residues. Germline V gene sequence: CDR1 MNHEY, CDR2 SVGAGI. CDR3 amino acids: CASSYGDRGGTEAFF. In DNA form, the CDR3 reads TGTGCCAGCAGTTACGGGGACAGGGGAGGAACTGAAGCTTTCTTT.

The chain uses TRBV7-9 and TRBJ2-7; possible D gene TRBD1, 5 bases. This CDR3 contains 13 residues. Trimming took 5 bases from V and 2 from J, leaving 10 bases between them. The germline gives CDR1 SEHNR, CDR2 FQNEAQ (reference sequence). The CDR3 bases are TGTGCCAGCAGCCCCGACAGCACCTACGAGCAGTACTTC. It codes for CASSPDSTYEQYF.

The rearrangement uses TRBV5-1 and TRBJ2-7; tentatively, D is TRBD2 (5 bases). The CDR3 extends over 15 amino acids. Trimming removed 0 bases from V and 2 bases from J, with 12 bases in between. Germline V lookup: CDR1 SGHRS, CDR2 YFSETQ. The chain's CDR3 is CASSLVSGGTYEQYF. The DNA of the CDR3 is TGCGCCAGCAGCTTGGTAAGCGGCGGCACCTACGAGCAGTACTTC.

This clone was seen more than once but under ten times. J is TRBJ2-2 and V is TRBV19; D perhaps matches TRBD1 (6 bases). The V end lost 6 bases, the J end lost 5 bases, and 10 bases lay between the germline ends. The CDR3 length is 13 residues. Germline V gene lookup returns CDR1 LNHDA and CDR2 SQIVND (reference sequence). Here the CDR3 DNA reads TGTGCCAGTAGGGAACAGGGAACCGGGGAGCTGTTTTTT. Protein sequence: CASREQGTGELFF.

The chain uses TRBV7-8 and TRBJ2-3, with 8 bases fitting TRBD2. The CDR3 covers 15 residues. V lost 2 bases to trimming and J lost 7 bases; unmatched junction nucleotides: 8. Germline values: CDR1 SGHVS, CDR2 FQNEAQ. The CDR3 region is CASSLQRGREYTQYF. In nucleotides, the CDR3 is TGTGCCAGCAGCTTACAGCGGGGGCGGGAGTATACGCAGTATTTT.

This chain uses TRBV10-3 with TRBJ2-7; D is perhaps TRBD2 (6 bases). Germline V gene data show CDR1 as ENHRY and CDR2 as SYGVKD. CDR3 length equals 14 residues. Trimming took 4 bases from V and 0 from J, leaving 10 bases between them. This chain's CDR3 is CAISAAGDSYEQYF. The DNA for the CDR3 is TGTGCCATCAGTGCAGCGGGCGACTCCTACGAGCAGTACTTC.

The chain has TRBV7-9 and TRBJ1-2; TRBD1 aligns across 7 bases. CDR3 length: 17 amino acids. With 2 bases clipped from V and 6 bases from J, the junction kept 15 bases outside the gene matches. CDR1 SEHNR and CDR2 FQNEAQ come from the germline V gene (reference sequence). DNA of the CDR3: TGTGCCAGCAGCTTATCCCTGACAGGGAAAGGATTCCATGGCTACACCTTC. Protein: CASSLSLTGKGFHGYTF. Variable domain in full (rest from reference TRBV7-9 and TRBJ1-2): DTGVSQNPRHKITKRGQNVTFRCDPISEHNRLYWYRQTLGQGPEFLTYFQNEAQLEKSRLLSDRFSAERPKGSFSTLEIQRTEQGDSAMYLCASSLSLTGKGFHGYTFGSGTRLTVV.

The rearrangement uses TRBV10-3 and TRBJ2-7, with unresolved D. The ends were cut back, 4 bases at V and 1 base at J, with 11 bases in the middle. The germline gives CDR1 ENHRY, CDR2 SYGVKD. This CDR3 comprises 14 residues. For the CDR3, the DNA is TGTGCCATCAGTGGACCAGAGGAGTCCTACGAGCAGTACTTC. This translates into CAISGPEESYEQYF.

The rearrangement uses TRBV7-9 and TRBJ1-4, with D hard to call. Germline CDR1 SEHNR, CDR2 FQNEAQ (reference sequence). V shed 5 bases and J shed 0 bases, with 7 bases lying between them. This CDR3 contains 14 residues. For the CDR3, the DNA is TGTGCCAGCAGCAACTCAACAACTAATGAAAAACTGTTTTTT. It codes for CASSNSTTNEKLFF.

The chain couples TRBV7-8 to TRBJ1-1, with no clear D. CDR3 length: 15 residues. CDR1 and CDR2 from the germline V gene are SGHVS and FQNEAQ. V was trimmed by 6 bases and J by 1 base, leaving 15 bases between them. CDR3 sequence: CASSNRFSGNTEAFF. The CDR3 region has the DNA TGTGCCAGCAGTAATCGATTCTCAGGGAACACTGAAGCTTTCTTT.

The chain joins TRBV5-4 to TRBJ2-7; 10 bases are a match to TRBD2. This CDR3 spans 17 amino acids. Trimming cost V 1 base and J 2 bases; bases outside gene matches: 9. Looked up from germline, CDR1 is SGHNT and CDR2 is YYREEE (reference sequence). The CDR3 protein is CASSLSLAGVPPYEQYF. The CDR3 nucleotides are TGTGCCAGCAGCTTGAGTCTAGCGGGAGTTCCCCCCTACGAGCAGTACTTC. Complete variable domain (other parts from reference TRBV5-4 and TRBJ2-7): ETGVTQSPTHLIKTRGQQVTLRCSSQSGHNTVSWYQQALGQGPQFIFQYYREEENGRGNFPPRFSGLQFPNYSSELNVNALELDDSALYLCASSLSLAGVPPYEQYFGPGTRLTVT.

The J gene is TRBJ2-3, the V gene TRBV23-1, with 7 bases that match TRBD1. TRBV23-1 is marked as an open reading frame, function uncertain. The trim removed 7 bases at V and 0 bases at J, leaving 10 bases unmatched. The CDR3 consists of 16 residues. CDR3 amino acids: CASNPKTGSSTDTQYF. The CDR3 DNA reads TGCGCCAGCAACCCGAAGACAGGGTCTAGCACAGATACGCAGTATTTT.

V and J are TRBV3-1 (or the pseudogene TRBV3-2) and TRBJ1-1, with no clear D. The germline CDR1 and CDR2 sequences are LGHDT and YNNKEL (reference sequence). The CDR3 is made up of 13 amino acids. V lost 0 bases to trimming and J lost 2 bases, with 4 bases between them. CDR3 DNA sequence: TGTGCCAGCAGCCAAGACGTAAACACTGAAGCTTTCTTT. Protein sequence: CASSQDVNTEAFF.

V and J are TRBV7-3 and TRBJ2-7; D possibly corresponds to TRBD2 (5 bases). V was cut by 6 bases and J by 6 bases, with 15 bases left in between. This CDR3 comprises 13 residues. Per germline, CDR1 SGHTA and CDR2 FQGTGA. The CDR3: CASSLGGAAEQYF. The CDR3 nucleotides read TGTGCCAGCAGTCTGGGCGGAGCGGCCGAGCAGTACTTC.

The CDR3 loop reads CASSLRGTGRGYTF. In DNA, the CDR3 is TGTGCCAGCAGTTTGAGGGGGACAGGTCGTGGCTACACCTTC. This chain uses TRBV27 with TRBJ1-2; 8 bases line up with TRBD1. The CDR3 is 14 residues long. CDR1 MNHEY and CDR2 SMNVEV come from the germline V gene (reference sequence). The ends lost 3 bases at V and 7 bases at J; junction bases unmatched: 7.

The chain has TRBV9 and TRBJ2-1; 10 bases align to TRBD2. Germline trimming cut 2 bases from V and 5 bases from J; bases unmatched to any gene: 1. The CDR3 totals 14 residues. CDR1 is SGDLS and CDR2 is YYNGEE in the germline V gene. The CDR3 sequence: CASSVTSGNNEQFF. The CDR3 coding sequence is TGTGCCAGCAGCGTTACTAGCGGGAACAATGAGCAGTTCTTC.

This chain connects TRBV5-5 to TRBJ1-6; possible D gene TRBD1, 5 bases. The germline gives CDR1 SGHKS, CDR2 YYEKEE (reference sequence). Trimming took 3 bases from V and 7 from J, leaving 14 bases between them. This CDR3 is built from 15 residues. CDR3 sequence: CASSSAGKLNSPLHF. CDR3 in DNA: TGTGCCAGCAGCTCCGCAGGGAAGTTAAATTCACCCCTCCACTTT.

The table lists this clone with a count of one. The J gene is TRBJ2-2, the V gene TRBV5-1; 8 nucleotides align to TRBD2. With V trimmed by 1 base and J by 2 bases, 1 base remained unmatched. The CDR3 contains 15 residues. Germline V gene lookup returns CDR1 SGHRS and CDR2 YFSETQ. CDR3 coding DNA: TGCGCCAGCAGCTTGACTAGCGGTAACACCGGGGAGCTGTTTTTT. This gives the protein CASSLTSGNTGELFF. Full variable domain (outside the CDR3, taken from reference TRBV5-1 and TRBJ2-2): KAGVTQTPRYLIKTRGQQVTLSCSPISGHRSVSWYQQTPGQGLQFLFEYFSETQRNKGNFPGRFSGRQFSNSRSEMNVSTLELGDSALYLCASSLTSGNTGELFFGEGSRLTVL.

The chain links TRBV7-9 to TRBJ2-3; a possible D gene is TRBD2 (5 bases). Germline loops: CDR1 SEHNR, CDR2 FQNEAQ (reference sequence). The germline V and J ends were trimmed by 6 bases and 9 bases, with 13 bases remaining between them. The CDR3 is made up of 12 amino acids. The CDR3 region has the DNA TGTGCCAGCAGTTCATCAGAGGGCACGCAGTATTTT. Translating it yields CASSSSEGTQYF.

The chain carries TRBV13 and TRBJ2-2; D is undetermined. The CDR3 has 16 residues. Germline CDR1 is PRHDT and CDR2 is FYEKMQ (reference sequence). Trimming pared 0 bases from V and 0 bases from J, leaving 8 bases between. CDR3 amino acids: CASSLGPSTNTGELFF. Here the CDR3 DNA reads TGTGCCAGCAGCTTAGGACCTTCTACGAACACCGGGGAGCTGTTTTTT.

The CDR3 reads CASSLSAGPDPNYGYTF. Here the CDR3 DNA reads TGTGCCAGCAGCTTATCGGCAGGGCCGGATCCTAACTATGGCTACACCTTC. This chain links TRBV11-2 with TRBJ1-2; TRBD1 is a possible D gene (5 bases). The CDR3 is 17 residues long. Trimming left V 2 bases short and J 0 bases short, with 16 bases between. CDR1 is SGHAT, CDR2 FQNNGV, per germline.

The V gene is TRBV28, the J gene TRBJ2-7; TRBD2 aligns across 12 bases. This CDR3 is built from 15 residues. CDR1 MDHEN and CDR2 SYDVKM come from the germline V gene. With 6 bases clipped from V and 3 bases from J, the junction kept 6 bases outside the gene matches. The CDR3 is CASSDLAGGHYEQYF. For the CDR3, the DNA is TGTGCCAGCAGCGATCTAGCGGGAGGGCACTACGAGCAGTACTTC.